These 21 T cell receptor beta chains were sequenced from one sample in a study of OX40 agonist ivuxolimab in advanced cancers. Repertoires were generated with immunoSEQ multiplex PCR, while TCRdb's copy carries only in-frame clones and drops some. The table shows around 70,000 clones, with roughly 78% occurring only once. This specimen consisted of CD4+ or CD8+ T cells sorted from blood, obtained in a trial of the OX40 agonist ivuxolimab. The receptors were sampled from an adult with an advanced solid tumor such as melanoma, head and neck, liver or kidney cancer.

This clone was found once. V gene TRBV7-8 combines with J gene TRBJ2-7, with D perhaps TRBD2 (7 bases). Germline V gene data show CDR1 as SGHVS and CDR2 as FQNEAQ. This CDR3 has 15 residues. Between the trimmed V and J ends, which lost 3 bases and 3 bases, there was a span of 15 bases. CDR3 sequence: CASSFRGGGDYEQYF. Written as DNA, the CDR3 is TGTGCCAGCAGCTTTAGGGGAGGGGGGGACTACGAGCAGTACTTC.

The V gene is TRBV7-6, the J gene TRBJ2-3, with D possibly matching TRBD1 (6 bases). There are 13 residues in the CDR3. V was cut by 4 bases and J by 4 bases, with 9 bases left in between. In germline, CDR1 is SGHVS, CDR2 FNYEAQ. CDR3 bases: TGTGCCAGCAGCTCAGGGGTGGCAGATACGCAGTATTTT. Residues: CASSSGVADTQYF.

The J gene is TRBJ2-3, the V gene TRBV5-1, with 9 bases aligning to TRBD2. J lost 6 bases, V lost 2 bases, and 7 bases had no gene match. The germline V gene has CDR1 SGHRS and CDR2 YFSETQ. This CDR3 region has 15 residues. The CDR3 DNA reads as TGCGCCAGCAGCTTCCGCGGGGGGGCCTCGGATACGCAGTATTTT. Translated: CASSFRGGASDTQYF.

V gene TRBV7-8 combines with J gene TRBJ2-7; the D is unclear. The CDR3 is 13 amino acids. The ends were cut back, 3 bases at V and 2 bases at J, with 8 bases in the middle. Germline-derived CDR1 and CDR2 are SGHVS and FQNEAQ. CDR3 DNA sequence: TGTGCCAGCAGCTTCGACGCCCCCTACGAGCAGTACTTC. Its protein is CASSFDAPYEQYF.

This clone occurred once. The J gene is TRBJ1-2, the V gene TRBV28, with D perhaps TRBD1 (5 bases). The CDR3 loop spans 16 amino acids. CDR1 is MDHEN and CDR2 is SYDVKM in the germline V gene. The V end was cut by 5 bases, the J end by 7 bases, with 23 bases between. CDR3 loop: CASSLPSTGYAPGYTF. CDR3 in DNA: TGTGCCAGCAGTCTACCCTCAACAGGATACGCCCCTGGCTACACCTTC.

The chain is built from TRBV11-2 and TRBJ2-5; a possible D gene is TRBD2 (6 bases). Trimming shortened V by 4 bases and J by 7 bases, and 16 bases separated the two germline ends. The CDR3 runs to 14 residues. Germline V CDR1 and CDR2: SGHAT, FQNNGV. The CDR3 nucleotides are TGTGCCAGCAGCTCCCCGGGGGTCAGCGGGACCCAGTACTTC. Protein product: CASSSPGVSGTQYF.

The chain uses TRBV2 and TRBJ2-7, with 9 bases that match TRBD2. CDR1 and CDR2 from the germline V gene are SNHLY and FYNNEI. There are 15 residues in the CDR3. Trimming removed 6 bases from V and 4 bases from J; junction bases left unmatched: 10. CDR3 amino acids: CASRRAGGPRYEQYF. The DNA for the CDR3 is TGTGCCAGCAGGCGAGCGGGGGGCCCTCGGTACGAGCAGTACTTC.

The rearrangement links TRBV2 to TRBJ1-1; D is perhaps TRBD1 (5 bases). With 7 bases removed from V and 1 base from J, the gap between germline ends came to 16 bases. Per germline, CDR1 SNHLY and CDR2 FYNNEI. The CDR3 has 15 amino acids. The CDR3 here is CASTGTAWTNTEAFF. CDR3 bases: TGTGCCAGCACTGGGACTGCCTGGACGAACACTGAAGCTTTCTTT.

This clone was recorded once. This chain joins TRBV7-2 and TRBJ2-3, with 9 positions matching TRBD2. CDR3 length: 14 residues. The V gene end was trimmed by 5 bases and the J gene end by 3 bases; junction bases not matched to a gene: 3. In germline, CDR1 is SGHTA, CDR2 FQGNSA. DNA for the CDR3: TGTGCCAGCAGCATGGGACTAGCTACAGATACGCAGTATTTT. Translation: CASSMGLATDTQYF.

The table lists this clone with a few counts. The genes are TRBV28 and TRBJ1-5; tentative D call: TRBD1 (5 bases). There are 15 residues in the CDR3. Germline-derived CDR1 and CDR2 are MDHEN and SYDVKM. The germline V and J ends were trimmed by 1 base and 3 bases, with 10 bases remaining between them. The CDR3 sequence is CASSLSGRLNQPQHF. The CDR3 DNA reads as TGTGCCAGCAGTTTATCGGGACGCCTCAATCAGCCCCAGCATTTT. The full variable domain, its missing parts supplied by reference TRBV28 and TRBJ1-5, is DVKVTQSSRYLVKRTGEKVFLECVQDMDHENMFWYRQDPGLGLRLIYFSYDVKMKEKGDIPEGYSVSREKKERFSLILESASTNQTSMYLCASSLSGRLNQPQHFGDGTRLSIL.

With regard to this clone: The sample holds other DNA sequences that translate to the same CDR3. This chain connects TRBV5-1 to TRBJ1-5; D call uncertain. Germline V gives CDR1 SGHRS, CDR2 YFSETQ. The CDR3 has 15 amino acids. Trimming cost V 0 bases and J 0 bases, with 7 bases left between them. CDR3 coding DNA: TGCGCCAGCAGCTTGGCAGGTGCTAGCAATCAGCCCCAGCATTTT. This codes for CASSLAGASNQPQHF.

The rearrangement joins TRBV5-1 to TRBJ2-3, with 12 positions matching TRBD2. Germline assignment: CDR1 SGHRS and CDR2 YFSETQ. This CDR3 region has 18 residues. V lost 1 base to trimming and J lost 0 bases; unmatched junction nucleotides: 6. The CDR3 DNA sequence: TGCGCCAGCAGCTTGATGACTAGCGGGGGCCTTAGCACAGATACGCAGTATTTT. Translation gives CASSLMTSGGLSTDTQYF. The variable domain in full, with the rest retrieved from reference TRBV5-1 and TRBJ2-3, is KAGVTQTPRYLIKTRGQQVTLSCSPISGHRSVSWYQQTPGQGLQFLFEYFSETQRNKGNFPGRFSGRQFSNSRSEMNVSTLELGDSALYLCASSLMTSGGLSTDTQYFGPGTRLTVL.

This clone was counted once. This chain uses TRBV15 with TRBJ2-7; possibly TRBD2 for D (6 bases). Germline assignment: CDR1 LNHNV and CDR2 YYDKDF (reference sequence). With 7 bases removed from V and 0 bases from J, the gap between germline ends came to 16 bases. CDR3 length: 15 residues. Here the CDR3 reads CATMTGDATSYEQYF. The CDR3 DNA reads TGTGCCACCATGACGGGAGACGCGACCTCCTACGAGCAGTACTTC.

V is TRBV9 and J is TRBJ2-7; D is unresolved. The germline CDR1 and CDR2 sequences are SGDLS and YYNGEE. The CDR3 sequence is 14 residues long. The ends were cut back, 4 bases at V and 0 bases at J, with 11 bases in the middle. The CDR3, as DNA: TGTGCCAGCAGCCCATGGGCCGGCTCCTACGAGCAGTACTTC. Its protein is CASSPWAGSYEQYF.

The chain joins TRBV7-8 to TRBJ1-6; D uncertain. The V end lost 5 bases, the J end lost 6 bases, and 20 bases lay between the germline ends. The CDR3 loop spans 17 amino acids. Germline values: CDR1 SGHVS, CDR2 FQNEAQ. CDR3 nucleotides: TGTGCCAGCAGCCCGCTGAGACCTCCCGGCCTTAATTCACCCCTCCACTTT. This gives the protein CASSPLRPPGLNSPLHF.

The rearrangement joins TRBV9 to TRBJ2-7; a possible D gene is TRBD2 (6 bases). The germline CDR1 and CDR2 sequences are SGDLS and YYNGEE. V gave up 4 bases and J gave up 6 bases, with 17 bases separating them. The CDR3 contains 14 residues. CDR3 loop: CASSPRGESGEQYF. CDR3 nucleotides: TGTGCCAGCAGCCCCCGCGGGGAGTCGGGCGAGCAGTACTTC.

As to this clone: The junction departs from germline at one end; a sequencing error may be responsible. The chain is built from TRBV19 and TRBJ1-2; no clear D gene. CDR1 LNHDA and CDR2 SQIVND come from the germline V gene (reference sequence). The CDR3 is 11 amino acids. The CDR3 region is CATKSNYGYTF. The CDR3 DNA reads as TGCGCCACAAAATCTAACTATGGCTACACCTTC.

The chain recombines TRBV7-8 with TRBJ2-3, with D perhaps TRBD1 (6 bases). The CDR3 is 17 residues long. Germline values: CDR1 SGHVS, CDR2 FQNEAQ. The V end was cut by 4 bases, the J end by 2 bases, with 19 bases between. CDR3 in DNA: TGTGCCAGCAGCTCCAGTATCTTGGGGGCCCACACAGATACGCAGTATTTT. It translates to CASSSSILGAHTDTQYF.

The chain is built from TRBV27 and TRBJ2-1; 10 nucleotides match TRBD2. V was pared by 0 bases and J by 3 bases, with 5 bases of the junction left unmatched. This CDR3 spans 17 amino acids. The germline V gene encodes CDR1 MNHEY and CDR2 SMNVEV (reference sequence). This CDR3 is CASSLSRGLAYYNEQFF. In nucleotides, the CDR3 is TGTGCCAGCAGTTTATCGAGGGGACTAGCGTACTACAATGAGCAGTTCTTC.

V is TRBV10-3 and J is TRBJ1-2, with D maybe TRBD1 (5 bases). Trimming removed 0 bases from V and 3 bases from J, with 11 bases in between. CDR1 is ENHRY, CDR2 SYGVKD, per germline. The CDR3 runs to 15 residues. CDR3 DNA sequence: TGTGCCATCAGTGAGTCGGCAGGGAGGGACTATGGCTACACCTTC. It yields the protein CAISESAGRDYGYTF.

The chain carries TRBV6-5 and TRBJ1-1, with D maybe TRBD1 (5 bases). The CDR3 sequence is 15 residues long. Trimming shortened V by 0 bases and J by 5 bases, and 13 bases separated the two germline ends. The V gene's germline CDR1 is MNHEY and CDR2 SVGAGI. As DNA, the CDR3 is TGTGCCAGCAGTTACTCCAGGCAGGGTGGTACTGAAGCTTTCTTT. The encoded protein is CASSYSRQGGTEAFF.